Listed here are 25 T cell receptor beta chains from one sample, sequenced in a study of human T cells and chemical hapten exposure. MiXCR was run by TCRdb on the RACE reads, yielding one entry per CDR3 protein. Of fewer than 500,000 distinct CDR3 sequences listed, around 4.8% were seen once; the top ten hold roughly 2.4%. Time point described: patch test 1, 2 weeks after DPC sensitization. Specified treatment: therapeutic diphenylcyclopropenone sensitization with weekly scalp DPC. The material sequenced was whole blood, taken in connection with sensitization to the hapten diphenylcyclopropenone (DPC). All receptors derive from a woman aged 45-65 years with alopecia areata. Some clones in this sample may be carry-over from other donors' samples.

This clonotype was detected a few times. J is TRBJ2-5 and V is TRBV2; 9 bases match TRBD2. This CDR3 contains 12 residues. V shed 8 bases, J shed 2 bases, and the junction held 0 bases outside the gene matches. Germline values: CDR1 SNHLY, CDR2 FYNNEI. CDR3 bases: TGTGCCAGCGCGGGGGGGCAAGAGACCCAGTACTTC. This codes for CASAGGQETQYF.

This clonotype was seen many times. CDR3 region: CASSYRGADEAFF. DNA of the CDR3: TGTGCCAGCAGTTATCGGGGGGCTGATGAAGCTTTCTTT. This chain links TRBV6-5 with TRBJ1-1, with D maybe TRBD1 (6 bases). Germline CDR1 and CDR2: MNHEY and SVGAGI. The CDR3 extends over 13 amino acids. The V and J ends lost 3 bases and 7 bases respectively, with 12 bases between them.

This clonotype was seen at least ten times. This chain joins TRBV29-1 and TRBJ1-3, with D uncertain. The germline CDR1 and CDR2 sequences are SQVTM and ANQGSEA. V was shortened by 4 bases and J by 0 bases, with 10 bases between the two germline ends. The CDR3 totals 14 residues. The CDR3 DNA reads TGCAGCGTTGCTGACCGGAGCTCTGGAAACACCATATATTTT. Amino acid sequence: CSVADRSSGNTIYF.

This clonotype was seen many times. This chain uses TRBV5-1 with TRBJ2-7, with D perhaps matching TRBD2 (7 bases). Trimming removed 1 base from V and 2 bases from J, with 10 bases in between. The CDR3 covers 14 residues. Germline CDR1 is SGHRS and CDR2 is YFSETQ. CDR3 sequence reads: CASSLSRGPYEQYF. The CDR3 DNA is TGCGCCAGCAGCTTGTCGCGGGGGCCCTACGAGCAGTACTTC.

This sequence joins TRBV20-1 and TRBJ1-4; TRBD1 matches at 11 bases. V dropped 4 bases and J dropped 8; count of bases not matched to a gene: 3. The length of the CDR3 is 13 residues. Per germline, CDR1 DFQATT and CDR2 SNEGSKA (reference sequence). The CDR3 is CSAKDRGREKLFF. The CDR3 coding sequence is TGCAGTGCTAAGGACAGGGGGCGAGAAAAACTGTTTTTT.

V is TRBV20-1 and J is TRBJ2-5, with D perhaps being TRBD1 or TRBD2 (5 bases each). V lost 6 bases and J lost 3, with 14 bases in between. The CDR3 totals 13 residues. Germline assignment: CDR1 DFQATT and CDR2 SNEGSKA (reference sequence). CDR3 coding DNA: TGCAGTGCAGTCCGGGACGAAGAAGAGACCCAGTACTTC. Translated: CSAVRDEEETQYF.

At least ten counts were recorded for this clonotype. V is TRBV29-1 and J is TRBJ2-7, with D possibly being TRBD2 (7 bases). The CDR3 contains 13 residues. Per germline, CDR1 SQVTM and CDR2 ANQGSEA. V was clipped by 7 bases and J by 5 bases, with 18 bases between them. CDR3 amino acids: CSAGHPSGDEQYF. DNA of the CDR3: TGCAGCGCGGGACATCCGAGCGGGGACGAGCAGTACTTC.

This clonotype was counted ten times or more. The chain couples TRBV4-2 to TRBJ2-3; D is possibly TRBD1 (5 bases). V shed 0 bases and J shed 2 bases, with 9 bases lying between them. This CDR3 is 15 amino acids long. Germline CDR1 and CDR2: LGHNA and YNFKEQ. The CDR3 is CASSQEPGITDTQYF. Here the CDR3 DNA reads TGTGCCAGCAGCCAAGAGCCAGGGATCACAGATACGCAGTATTTT.

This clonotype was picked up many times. As DNA, the CDR3 is TGTGCCAGCGGTAGGGAATACAATGAGCAGTTCTTC. This translates into CASGREYNEQFF. The genes are TRBV7-2 and TRBJ2-1; D not certain. There are 12 residues in the CDR3. The germline V gene encodes CDR1 SGHTA and CDR2 FQGNSA. The ends were cut back, 8 bases at V and 4 bases at J, with 9 bases in the middle.

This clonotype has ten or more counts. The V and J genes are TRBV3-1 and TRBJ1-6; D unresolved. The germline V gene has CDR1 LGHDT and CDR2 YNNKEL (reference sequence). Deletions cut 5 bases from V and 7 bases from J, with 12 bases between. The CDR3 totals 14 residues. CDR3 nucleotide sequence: TGTGCCAGCAGCGGGGAGGCGCGAAATTCACCCCTCCACTTT. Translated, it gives CASSGEARNSPLHF. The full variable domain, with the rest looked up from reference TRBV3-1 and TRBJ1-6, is DTAVSQTPKYLVTQMGNDKSIKCEQNLGHDTMYWYKQDSKKFLKIMFSYNNKELIINETVPNRFSPKSPDKAHLNLHINSLELGDSAVYFCASSGEARNSPLHFGNGTRLTVT.

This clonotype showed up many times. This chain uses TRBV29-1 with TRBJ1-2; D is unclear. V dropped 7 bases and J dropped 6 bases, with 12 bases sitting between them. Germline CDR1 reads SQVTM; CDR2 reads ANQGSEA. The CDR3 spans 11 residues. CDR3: CSARRLDGYTF. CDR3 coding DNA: TGCAGCGCCCGGAGGCTGGATGGCTACACCTTC. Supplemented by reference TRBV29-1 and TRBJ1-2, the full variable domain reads SAVISQKPSRDICQRGTSLTIQCQVDSQVTMMFWYRQQPGQSLTLIATANQGSEATYESGFVIDKFPISRPNLTFSTLTVSNMSPEDSSIYLCSARRLDGYTFGSGTRLTVV.

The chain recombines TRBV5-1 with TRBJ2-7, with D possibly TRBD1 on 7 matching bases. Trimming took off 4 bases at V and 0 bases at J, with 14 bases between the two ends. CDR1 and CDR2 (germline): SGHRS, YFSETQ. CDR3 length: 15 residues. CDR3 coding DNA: TGCGCCAGCAGCACTGGAGGGACAGACTCCTACGAGCAGTACTTC. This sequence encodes CASSTGGTDSYEQYF. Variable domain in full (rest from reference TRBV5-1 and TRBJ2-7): KAGVTQTPRYLIKTRGQQVTLSCSPISGHRSVSWYQQTPGQGLQFLFEYFSETQRNKGNFPGRFSGRQFSNSRSEMNVSTLELGDSALYLCASSTGGTDSYEQYFGPGTRLTVT.

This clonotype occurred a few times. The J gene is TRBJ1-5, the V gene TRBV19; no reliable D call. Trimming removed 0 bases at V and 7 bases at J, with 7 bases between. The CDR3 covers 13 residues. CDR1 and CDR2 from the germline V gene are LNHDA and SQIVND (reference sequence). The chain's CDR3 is CASSIERGQPQHF. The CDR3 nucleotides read TGTGCCAGTAGTATAGAACGGGGACAGCCCCAGCATTTT. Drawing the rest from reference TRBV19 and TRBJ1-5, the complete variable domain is DGGITQSPKYLFRKEGQNVTLSCEQNLNHDAMYWYRQDPGQGLRLIYYSQIVNDFQKGDIAEGYSVSREKKESFPLTVTSAQKNPTAFYLCASSIERGQPQHFGDGTRLSIL.

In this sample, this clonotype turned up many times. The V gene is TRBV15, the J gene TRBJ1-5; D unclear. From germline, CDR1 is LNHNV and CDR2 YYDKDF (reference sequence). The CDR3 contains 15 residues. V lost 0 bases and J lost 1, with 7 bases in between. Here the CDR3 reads CATSRDRQSNQPQHF. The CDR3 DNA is TGTGCCACCAGCAGAGATCGCCAGAGCAATCAGCCCCAGCATTTT.

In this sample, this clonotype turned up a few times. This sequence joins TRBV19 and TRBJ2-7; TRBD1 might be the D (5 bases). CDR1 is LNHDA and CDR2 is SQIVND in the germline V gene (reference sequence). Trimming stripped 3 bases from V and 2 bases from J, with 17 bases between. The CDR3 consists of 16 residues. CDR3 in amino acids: CASSIVEQDPPYEQYF. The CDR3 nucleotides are TGTGCCAGTAGTATCGTGGAACAGGACCCTCCCTACGAGCAGTACTTC.

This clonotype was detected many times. CDR3 in amino acids: CSARDQRLGAGELFF. The CDR3 DNA is TGCAGTGCTAGAGATCAACGCCTCGGCGCCGGGGAGCTGTTTTTT. The chain combines TRBV20-1 with TRBJ2-2, with no clear D. This CDR3 has 15 residues. CDR1 and CDR2 from the germline V gene are DFQATT and SNEGSKA (reference sequence). The germline V and J ends were trimmed by 0 bases and 6 bases, with 14 bases remaining between them.

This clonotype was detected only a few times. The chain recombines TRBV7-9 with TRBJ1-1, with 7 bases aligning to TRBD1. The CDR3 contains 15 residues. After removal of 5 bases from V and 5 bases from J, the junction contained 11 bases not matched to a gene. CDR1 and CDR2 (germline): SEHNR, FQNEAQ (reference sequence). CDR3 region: CASSLGTGEGTEAFF. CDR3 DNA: TGTGCCAGCAGCCTGGGAACAGGGGAAGGGACTGAAGCTTTCTTT. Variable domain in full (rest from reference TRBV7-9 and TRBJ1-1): DTGVSQNPRHKITKRGQNVTFRCDPISEHNRLYWYRQTLGQGPEFLTYFQNEAQLEKSRLLSDRFSAERPKGSFSTLEIQRTEQGDSAMYLCASSLGTGEGTEAFFGQGTRLTVV.

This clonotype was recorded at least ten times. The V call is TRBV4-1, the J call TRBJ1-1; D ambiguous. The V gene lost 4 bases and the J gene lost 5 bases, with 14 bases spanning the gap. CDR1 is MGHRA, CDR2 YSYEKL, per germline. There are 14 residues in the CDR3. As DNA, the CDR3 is TGCGCCAGCAGCCGTCGTCCGGGATGGACTGAAGCTTTCTTT. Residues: CASSRRPGWTEAFF.

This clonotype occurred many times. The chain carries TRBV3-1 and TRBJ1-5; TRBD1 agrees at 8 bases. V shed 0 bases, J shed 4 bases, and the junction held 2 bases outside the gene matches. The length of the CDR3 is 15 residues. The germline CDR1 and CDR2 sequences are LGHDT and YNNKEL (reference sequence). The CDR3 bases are TGTGCCAGCAGCCAAGACCACAGGGGGAATCAGCCCCAGCATTTT. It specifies CASSQDHRGNQPQHF.

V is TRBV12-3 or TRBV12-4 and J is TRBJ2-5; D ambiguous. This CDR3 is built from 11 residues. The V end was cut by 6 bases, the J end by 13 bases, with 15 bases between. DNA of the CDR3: TGTGCCAGCAGCATGGACGGGCGCCGGTACTTC. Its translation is CASSMDGRRYF.

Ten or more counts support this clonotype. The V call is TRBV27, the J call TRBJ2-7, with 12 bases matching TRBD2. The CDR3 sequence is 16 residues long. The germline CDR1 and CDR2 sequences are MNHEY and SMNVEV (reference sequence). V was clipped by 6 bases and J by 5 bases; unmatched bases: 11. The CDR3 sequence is CASSPLAGGSRHEQYF. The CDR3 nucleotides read TGTGCCAGCAGCCCACTAGCGGGAGGTTCTCGCCACGAGCAGTACTTC.

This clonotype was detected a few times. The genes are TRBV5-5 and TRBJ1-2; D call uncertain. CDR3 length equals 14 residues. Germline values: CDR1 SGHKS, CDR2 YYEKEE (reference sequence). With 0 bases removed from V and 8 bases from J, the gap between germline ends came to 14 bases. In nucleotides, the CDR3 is TGTGCCAGCAGCTTGGAGGTCAGCGTTGGGGGCTACACCTTC. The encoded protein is CASSLEVSVGGYTF.

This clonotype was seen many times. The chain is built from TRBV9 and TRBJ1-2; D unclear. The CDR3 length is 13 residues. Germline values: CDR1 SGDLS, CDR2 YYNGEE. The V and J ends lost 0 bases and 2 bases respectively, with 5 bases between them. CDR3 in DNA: TGTGCCAGCAGCGTAGCGGTAAACTATGGCTACACCTTC. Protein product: CASSVAVNYGYTF. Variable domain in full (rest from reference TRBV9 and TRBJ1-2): DSGVTQTPKHLITATGQRVTLRCSPRSGDLSVYWYQQSLDQGLQFLIQYYNGEERAKGNILERFSAQQFPDLHSELNLSSLELGDSALYFCASSVAVNYGYTFGSGTRLTVV.

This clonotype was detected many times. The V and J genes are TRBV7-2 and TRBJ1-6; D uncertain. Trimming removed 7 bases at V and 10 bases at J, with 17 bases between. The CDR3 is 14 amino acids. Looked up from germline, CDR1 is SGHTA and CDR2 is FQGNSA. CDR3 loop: CASILDRTQSPLHF. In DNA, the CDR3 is TGTGCCAGCATCCTAGACCGGACTCAATCACCCCTCCACTTT.

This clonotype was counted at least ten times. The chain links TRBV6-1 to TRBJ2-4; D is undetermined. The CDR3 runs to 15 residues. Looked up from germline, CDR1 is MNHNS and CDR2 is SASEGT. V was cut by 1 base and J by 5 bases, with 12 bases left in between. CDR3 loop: CASSEVWVVQNIQYF. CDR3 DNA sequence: TGTGCCAGCAGTGAAGTCTGGGTCGTCCAAAACATTCAGTACTTC.